Below are 18 T cell receptor beta chains sequenced from a single sample in a study of T cells in Graves' hyperthyroidism and ophthalmopathy. From RNA transcripts, TCR beta CDR3 regions were amplified. With the HTBI primer set, the TCR CDR3 went through a first round of RT-PCR. Using its own MiXCR run on the multiplex PCR reads, TCRdb lists one record per CDR3 protein. The data show about 640,000 distinct CDR3 sequences, roughly 20% seen once. Input material: blood. The receptors here all came from a young man with Graves' ophthalmopathy.

This clonotype appeared many times. The chain links TRBV28 to TRBJ2-6; tentatively, D is TRBD1 (6 bases). The V end was cut by 5 bases, the J end by 0 bases, with 17 bases between. This CDR3 spans 18 amino acids. CDR1 and CDR2 (germline): MDHEN, SYDVKM. CDR3 in amino acids: CASSTGIQGISGANVLTF. In DNA, the CDR3 is TGTGCCAGCAGTACGGGGATACAGGGAATCTCTGGGGCCAACGTCCTGACTTTC. Full variable domain (rest looked up from reference TRBV28 and TRBJ2-6): DVKVTQSSRYLVKRTGEKVFLECVQDMDHENMFWYRQDPGLGLRLIYFSYDVKMKEKGDIPEGYSVSREKKERFSLILESASTNQTSMYLCASSTGIQGISGANVLTFGAGSRLTVL.

This clonotype has a count of ten or more. The V gene is TRBV6-5, the J gene TRBJ2-2, with D uncertain. V was shortened by 2 bases and J by 3 bases, with 7 bases between the two germline ends. This CDR3 contains 14 residues. Germline V lookup: CDR1 MNHEY, CDR2 SVGAGI. Written as DNA, the CDR3 is TGTGCCAGCAGTTACGAGAGGTACACCGGGGAGCTGTTTTTT. This translates into CASSYERYTGELFF.

The sample holds many counts of this clonotype. This chain uses TRBV28 with TRBJ2-7; perhaps D is TRBD1 or TRBD2 (5 bases each). Trimming shortened V by 3 bases and J by 3 bases, and 18 bases separated the two germline ends. The CDR3 spans 16 residues. Germline V lookup: CDR1 MDHEN, CDR2 SYDVKM. This CDR3 is CASSFILRGRNYEQYF. CDR3 nucleotide sequence: TGTGCCAGCAGTTTCATCTTGAGGGGCCGTAACTACGAGCAGTACTTC. Drawing the rest from reference TRBV28 and TRBJ2-7, the complete variable domain is DVKVTQSSRYLVKRTGEKVFLECVQDMDHENMFWYRQDPGLGLRLIYFSYDVKMKEKGDIPEGYSVSREKKERFSLILESASTNQTSMYLCASSFILRGRNYEQYFGPGTRLTVT.

The sample holds a few counts of this clonotype. The V and J genes are TRBV15 and TRBJ1-5; D may be TRBD1 (5 bases). V was pared by 8 bases and J by 3 bases, with 8 bases between. Germline lookup yields CDR1 LNHNV and CDR2 YYDKDF (reference sequence). CDR3 length equals 12 residues. The CDR3 loop reads CATQGNNQPQHF. The DNA of the CDR3 is TGTGCCACCCAGGGTAACAATCAGCCCCAGCATTTT. Full variable domain (missing parts from reference TRBV15 and TRBJ1-5): DAMVIQNPRYQVTQFGKPVTLSCSQTLNHNVMYWYQQKSSQAPKLLFHYYDKDFNNEADTPDNFQSRRPNTSFCFLDIRSPGLGDTAMYLCATQGNNQPQHFGDGTRLSIL.

The chain links TRBV30 to TRBJ2-2, with 8 bases aligning to TRBD1. Germline CDR1 GTSNPN, CDR2 SVGIG (reference sequence). This CDR3 region has 12 residues. J lost 4 bases, V lost 8 bases, and 3 bases had no gene match. CDR3 sequence (DNA): TGTGCCGTTGGACAGGGCACCGGGGAGCTGTTTTTT. Translation gives CAVGQGTGELFF. The full variable domain, rest sourced from reference TRBV30 and TRBJ2-2, is SQTIHQWPATLVQPVGSPLSLECTVEGTSNPNLYWYRQAAGRGLQLLFYSVGIGQISSEVPQNLSASRPQDRQFILSSKKLLLSDSGFYLCAVGQGTGELFFGEGSRLTVL.

This clonotype was picked up many times. V usage is TRBV30 and J usage is TRBJ1-5; no clear D gene. Germline lookup yields CDR1 GTSNPN and CDR2 SVGIG (reference sequence). This CDR3 has 13 amino acids. Trimming took off 1 base at V and 5 bases at J, with 9 bases between the two ends. CDR3 region: CAWSGREDQPQHF. The CDR3 coding sequence is TGTGCCTGGAGTGGTAGGGAAGATCAGCCCCAGCATTTT.

V gene TRBV10-3 combines with J gene TRBJ1-4; D is perhaps TRBD1 (6 bases). The germline CDR1 and CDR2 sequences are ENHRY and SYGVKD. CDR3 length equals 14 residues. The V end lost 4 bases, the J end lost 7 bases, and 13 bases lay between the germline ends. CDR3 sequence reads: CAISVSQGTEKLFF. The CDR3 DNA sequence: TGTGCCATCAGTGTTTCACAGGGTACTGAAAAACTGTTTTTT.

This chain links TRBV11-2 with TRBJ2-3; no firm D call. CDR3 length equals 16 residues. Germline V lookup: CDR1 SGHAT, CDR2 FQNNGV. Trimming took 2 bases from V and 3 from J, leaving 15 bases between them. In nucleotides, the CDR3 is TGTGCCAGCAGCTTAAACGGCGTTATCAAAACAGATACGCAGTATTTT. It specifies CASSLNGVIKTDTQYF. Complete variable domain (other parts from reference TRBV11-2 and TRBJ2-3): EAGVAQSPRYKIIEKRQSVAFWCNPISGHATLYWYQQILGQGPKLLIQFQNNGVVDDSQLPKDRFSAERLKGVDSTLKIQPAKLEDSAVYLCASSLNGVIKTDTQYFGPGTRLTVL.

This clonotype showed up many times. The CDR3 nucleotides read TGTGCCAGCAGAAAAACCGGGACCGTCTTTGGCTACACCTTC. As protein: CASRKTGTVFGYTF. V is TRBV28 and J is TRBJ1-2, with D tentatively TRBD1 (5 bases). The germline gives CDR1 MDHEN, CDR2 SYDVKM. This CDR3 is 14 amino acids long. V lost 6 bases, J lost 7 bases, and 18 bases lay in between.

CDR3 coding DNA: TGTGCCAGCAGCGTCAGGGGATCGTCAGATACGCAGTATTTT. Translating it yields CASSVRGSSDTQYF. The chain joins TRBV9 to TRBJ2-3, with D possibly matching TRBD1 (6 bases). CDR1 and CDR2 (germline): SGDLS, YYNGEE. The CDR3 contains 14 residues. Trimming took off 2 bases at V and 4 bases at J, with 11 bases between the two ends.

This clonotype was picked up a small number of times. The rearrangement links TRBV14 to TRBJ1-6; the D is unclear. Trimming removed 0 bases at V and 6 bases at J, with 9 bases between. CDR3 length: 15 residues. Germline V gene lookup returns CDR1 SGHDN and CDR2 FVKESK. The CDR3 region is CASSQDLGTNSPLHF. In nucleotides, the CDR3 is TGTGCCAGCAGCCAAGATTTGGGCACTAATTCACCCCTCCACTTT.

This sequence joins TRBV27 and TRBJ1-5; tentatively, D is TRBD1 (6 bases). Germline V lookup: CDR1 MNHEY, CDR2 SMNVEV (reference sequence). The CDR3 has 14 amino acids. V was shortened by 1 base and J by 7 bases, with 11 bases between the two germline ends. The CDR3 loop reads CASSLFRGAQPQHF. Here the CDR3 DNA reads TGTGCCAGCAGTTTATTTAGGGGGGCCCAGCCCCAGCATTTT.

V is TRBV10-2 and J is TRBJ1-5; TRBD1 matches 10 bases. The junction had 11 bases not matched to a gene; V was cut back by 10 bases and J by 5 bases. Germline V gene sequence: CDR1 WSHSY, CDR2 SAAADI. The CDR3 sequence is 15 residues long. The CDR3 region is CATTSGQGFYQPQHF. For the CDR3, the DNA is TGCGCCACCACTTCGGGACAGGGGTTTTATCAGCCCCAGCATTTT.

The gene calls are TRBV6-1 and TRBJ2-3; TRBD2 matches 16 bases. The J segment lost 5 bases and the V segment lost 4 bases, leaving 12 bases of the junction unmatched. Germline loops: CDR1 MNHNS, CDR2 SASEGT. The CDR3 has 19 amino acids. CDR3 DNA: TGTGCCAGCAGTGCTCGCCTGGGACTAGCGGGAGGGCCAAGAGATACGCAGTATTTT. Residues: CASSARLGLAGGPRDTQYF.

The chain has TRBV7-9 and TRBJ1-5; no reliable D call. With 1 base removed from V and 6 bases from J, the gap between germline ends came to 19 bases. This CDR3 contains 17 residues. Germline V gives CDR1 SEHNR, CDR2 FQNEAQ (reference sequence). The CDR3 DNA is TGTGCCAGCAGCTTAGAATTTGGTAAAAGGGCTTCTCAGCCCCAGCATTTT. Protein sequence: CASSLEFGKRASQPQHF.

This chain joins TRBV28 and TRBJ1-2; D is unresolved. Germline-derived CDR1 and CDR2 are MDHEN and SYDVKM. The V and J ends lost 5 bases and 10 bases respectively, with 17 bases between them. The CDR3 totals 13 residues. The CDR3 nucleotides read TGTGCCAGCAGTGCCCCTATTGGTCTCTTCTACACCTTC. Translating gives CASSAPIGLFYTF.

The V and J genes are TRBV13 and TRBJ2-3; no clear D. The germline CDR1 and CDR2 sequences are PRHDT and FYEKMQ (reference sequence). This CDR3 is built from 17 residues. V lost 5 bases and J lost 1, with 19 bases in between. Here the CDR3 reads CASSPSWVSSRTDTQYF. The CDR3 coding sequence is TGTGCCAGCAGCCCCTCCTGGGTTAGCTCCCGCACAGATACGCAGTATTTT.

This clonotype was observed a few times. This clone may be a read error of a much larger clone one base away. The chain is built from TRBV28 and TRBJ1-5, with a possible D match to TRBD1 (6 bases). This CDR3 spans 12 amino acids. The germline V gene encodes CDR1 MDHEN and CDR2 SYDVKM. The V end was cut by 3 bases, the J end by 8 bases, with 8 bases between. CDR3 amino acids: CASSLEGEPQHF. The CDR3 nucleotides read TGTGCCAGCAGTTTGGAGGGGGAGCCCCAGCATTTT.